Sequencing of this TCR beta chain was carried out in a study of blood T cell repertoires in COVID-19. Trimming removed 0 bases from V and 8 bases from J, with 10 bases in between. CDR3 size: 13 residues. Per the germline V gene, CDR1 is MNHNY and CDR2 is SVGAGI (reference sequence). Here immunoSEQ multiplex PCR was the method, and the copy in TCRdb shows in-frame clones only, minus some. The sample includes some 260,000 clones, 88% of them seen just once. The chain carries TRBV6-6 and TRBJ1-2; tentative D call: TRBD1 (5 bases). Sequenced input: peripheral blood. This TCR came from an older woman with COVID-19, enrolled during active disease. The CDR3 nucleotides read TGTGCCAGCAGTTACTCGCCCCAGGGCGGCTACACCTTC. Protein sequence: CASSYSPQGGYTF.